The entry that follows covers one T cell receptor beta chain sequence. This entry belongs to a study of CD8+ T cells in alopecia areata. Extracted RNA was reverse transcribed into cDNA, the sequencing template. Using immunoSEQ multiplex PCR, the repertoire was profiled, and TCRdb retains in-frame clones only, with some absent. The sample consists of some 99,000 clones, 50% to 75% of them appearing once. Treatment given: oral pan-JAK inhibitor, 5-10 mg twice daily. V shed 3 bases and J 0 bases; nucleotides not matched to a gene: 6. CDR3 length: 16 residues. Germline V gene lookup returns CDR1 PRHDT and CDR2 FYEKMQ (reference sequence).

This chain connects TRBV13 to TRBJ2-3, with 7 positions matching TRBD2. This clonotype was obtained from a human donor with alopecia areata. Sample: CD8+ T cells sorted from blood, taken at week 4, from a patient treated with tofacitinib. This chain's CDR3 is CASSFRSGVSTDTQYF. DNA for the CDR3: TGTGCCAGCAGCTTTAGAAGCGGGGTGAGCACAGATACGCAGTATTTT.